A selection of T cell receptor beta chains follows, all from one sample in a study of T cell responses to AZD1222 COVID-19 vaccine. The table came from immunoSEQ multiplex PCR; TCRdb's copy has only in-frame clones and leaves some out. The sample contains 120,000 or so clones, 88% of which appear only once. Here the sequenced sample was peripheral blood, taken on day 0 of AZD1222 vaccination. These receptors all come from an adult in good health. The CDR3 runs from the conserved cysteine through the conserved F or W. The order of the fields is V gene, J gene, clone size, D gene, CDR3 protein, CDR3 DNA. D genes are given only for firm matches. Only part of the rows carry a size: once, few, many, or a class if the clone is expanded.

TRBV4-1	TRBJ2-2	.	.	CASSLERQTMRPGELFF	TGCGCCAGCAGCCTAGAAAGGCAGACCATGCGGCCCGGGGAGCTGTTTTTT
TRBV6-4	TRBJ2-3	few	TRBD1	CASSPGQGTTDTQYF	TGTGCCAGCAGCCCCGGACAGGGGACGACAGATACGCAGTATTTT
TRBV28	TRBJ2-7	once	.	CASSPQRGGLNEQYF	TGTGCCAGCAGTCCGCAAAGGGGGGGCCTTAACGAGCAGTACTTC
TRBV7-3	TRBJ1-6	.	.	CASSLPGQNSPLHF	TGTGCCAGCAGCCTACCGGGTCAGAATTCACCCCTCCACTTT
TRBV7-2	TRBJ1-6	.	TRBD1	CASSLGTDYNSPLHF	TGTGCCAGCAGCCTTGGGACAGATTATAATTCACCCCTCCACTTT
TRBV19	TRBJ2-7	.	.	CASSMGSAPEQYF	TGTGCCAGTAGTATGGGTTCAGCGCCCGAGCAGTACTTC
TRBV6-2/TRBV6-3	TRBJ2-5	.	TRBD2	CASSSPRGGRETQYF	TGTGCCAGCAGTTCCCCCCGGGGGGGGCGAGAGACCCAGTACTTC
TRBV19	TRBJ2-7	few	.	CASSGSNSYEQYF	TGTGCCAGTAGTGGGTCCAACTCCTACGAGCAGTACTTC
TRBV27	TRBJ1-2	.	TRBD1	CASSFLDRVNGYTF	TGTGCCAGCAGTTTCCTCGACAGGGTTAATGGCTACACCTTC
TRBV10-2	TRBJ2-5	.	TRBD1	CASSGMDRVRGETQYF	TGCGCCAGCAGTGGAATGGACAGGGTGAGGGGAGAGACCCAGTACTTC
TRBV9	TRBJ2-7	.	.	CASSVGTATYEQYF	TGTGCCAGCAGCGTCGGGACGGCCACCTACGAGCAGTACTTC
TRBV4-1	TRBJ2-7	.	TRBD1	CASSPEGDSLYEQYF	TGCGCCAGCAGCCCAGAGGGGGACAGCTTATACGAGCAGTACTTC
TRBV28	TRBJ2-1	.	TRBD2	CASSSPGASGGAFEQFF	TGTGCCAGCAGTTCCCCAGGGGCTAGCGGGGGGGCGTTTGAGCAGTTCTTC
TRBV4-1	TRBJ2-5	.	.	CASSQFPLGRLKTQYF	TGCGCCAGCAGCCAATTTCCTTTGGGTAGGCTAAAGACCCAGTACTTC
TRBV19	TRBJ1-3	.	.	CASNRAADSGNTIYF	TGTGCCAGTAATAGGGCTGCCGACTCTGGAAACACCATATATTTT
TRBV7-8	TRBJ2-2	.	.	CASSLVWTPKNTGELFF	TGTGCCAGCAGCTTAGTGTGGACACCCAAGAACACCGGGGAGCTGTTTTTT
TRBV12-3/TRBV12-4	TRBJ1-5	.	.	CASSLLPQPQHF	TGTGCCAGCAGTCTCTTACCTCAGCCCCAGCATTTT
TRBV10-1	TRBJ1-1	.	TRBD1	CASSEDRGFTEAFF	TGCGCCAGCAGTGAGGACAGGGGATTCACTGAAGCTTTCTTT
TRBV7-2	TRBJ2-1	.	.	CASSLEAFLGDEQFF	TGTGCCAGCAGCTTAGAAGCTTTCCTCGGGGATGAGCAGTTCTTC
TRBV19	TRBJ1-5	.	.	CAIRAPGVSNQPQHF	TGTGCCATTCGAGCCCCAGGGGTCAGCAATCAGCCCCAGCATTTT
TRBV11-3	TRBJ2-1	.	TRBD1	CASSPPDRSNNEQFF	TGTGCCAGCAGCCCACCGGACAGGTCAAACAATGAGCAGTTCTTC
TRBV2	TRBJ2-7	.	.	CASKGRNYEQYF	TGTGCCAGCAAGGGACGGAACTACGAGCAGTACTTC
TRBV6-2/TRBV6-3	TRBJ2-1	.	.	CASTPRGNNEQFF	TGTGCCAGCACCCCCAGAGGAAACAATGAGCAGTTCTTC
TRBV5-1	TRBJ2-7	once	TRBD1	CASSLPGQGAYEQYF	TGCGCCAGCAGCCTACCGGGACAGGGGGCCTACGAGCAGTACTTC
TRBV15	TRBJ1-1	.	.	CATSRDLSTEAFF	TGTGCCACCAGCAGAGATCTGTCCACTGAAGCTTTCTTT
TRBV7-2	TRBJ1-5	.	.	CASRTVSNQPQHF	TGTGCCAGCAGAACAGTGAGCAATCAGCCCCAGCATTTT
TRBV29-1	TRBJ2-3	.	.	CSVRGSSTDTQYF	TGCAGCGTGCGCGGTTCTAGCACAGATACGCAGTATTTT
TRBV28	TRBJ1-6	.	.	CASSLAGTNNSPLHF	TGTGCCAGCAGTTTAGCCGGGACCAATAATTCACCCCTCCACTTT
TRBV11-1	TRBJ2-5	.	.	CASSPGLQETQYF	TGTGCCAGCAGCCCCGGACTACAAGAGACCCAGTACTTC
TRBV27	TRBJ1-4	.	.	CASSLFGFSGEKLFF	TGTGCCAGCAGTTTATTCGGGTTCTCTGGAGAAAAACTGTTTTTT
TRBV12-3/TRBV12-4	TRBJ2-5	.	.	CASRAGPVETQYF	TGTGCCAGCAGAGCTGGCCCCGTGGAGACCCAGTACTTC
TRBV6-4	TRBJ2-1	.	TRBD2	CASSEGTSGYNEQFF	TGTGCCAGCAGTGAGGGGACTAGCGGCTACAATGAGCAGTTCTTC
TRBV27	TRBJ2-5	.	TRBD1	CASSLSLRGRETQYF	TGTGCCAGCAGTTTATCTCTGAGGGGGCGAGAGACCCAGTACTTC
TRBV9	TRBJ1-1	.	.	CASSDSGPLNRPEAFF	TGTGCCAGCAGCGATTCAGGGCCTCTAAACAGACCTGAAGCTTTCTTT
TRBV9	TRBJ1-3	.	.	CASSVAPVLNSGNTIYF	TGTGCCAGCAGCGTAGCTCCCGTCCTCAACTCTGGAAACACCATATATTTT
TRBV27	TRBJ1-5	.	.	CASSYAGDQPQHF	TGTGCCAGCAGTTATGCAGGGGATCAGCCCCAGCATTTT
TRBV27	TRBJ2-4	.	TRBD2	CASRTGLDKNIQYF	TGTGCCAGCAGAACCGGACTAGACAAAAACATTCAGTACTTC
TRBV5-6	TRBJ1-1	.	.	CASSSWAGLEAFF	TGTGCCAGCAGCTCATGGGCCGGGCTGGAAGCTTTCTTT
TRBV9	TRBJ2-7	.	.	CASSVVGTSYEQYF	TGTGCCAGCAGCGTAGTGGGAACCTCCTACGAGCAGTACTTC
TRBV7-2	TRBJ2-6	.	.	CASSLDTSSGANVLTF	TGTGCCAGCAGCTTAGACACCAGCTCTGGGGCCAACGTCCTGACTTTC
TRBV7-2	TRBJ2-7	.	.	CASSFRETTSYEQYF	TGTGCCAGCAGCTTCAGAGAGACTACCTCCTACGAGCAGTACTTC
TRBV11-2	TRBJ1-3	once	.	CASSLGGPPGNTIYF	TGTGCCAGCAGCTTAGGGGGGCCCCCTGGAAACACCATATATTTT
TRBV29-1	TRBJ1-4	once	.	CSVEVGSGANEKLFF	TGCAGCGTTGAAGTGGGATCAGGGGCTAATGAAAAACTGTTTTTT
TRBV30	TRBJ1-2	few	TRBD1	CAWSWTGYGYTF	TGTGCCTGGAGTTGGACAGGTTATGGCTACACCTTC
TRBV5-1	TRBJ2-7	few	.	CATRRTYEQYF	TGCGCCACCCGAAGAACCTACGAGCAGTACTTC
TRBV29-1	TRBJ2-7	.	.	CSVRASGPYEQYF	TGCAGCGTTCGTGCCAGTGGACCCTACGAGCAGTACTTC
TRBV2	TRBJ2-7	.	.	CASRPQTGRSYEQYF	TGTGCCAGCAGGCCCCAGACAGGTAGATCCTACGAGCAGTACTTC
TRBV5-1	TRBJ2-7	.	.	CASSREGGEQYF	TGCGCCAGCAGCCGAGAGGGGGGCGAGCAGTACTTC
TRBV10-2	TRBJ1-1	.	TRBD1	CATKNSGTANTEAFF	TGCGCCACCAAAAATTCCGGGACAGCAAACACTGAAGCTTTCTTT
TRBV10-3	TRBJ2-7	.	TRBD1	CAIRSGTGHFEQYF	TGTGCCATCAGATCCGGGACAGGGCACTTCGAGCAGTACTTC
TRBV10-3	TRBJ1-5	.	TRBD1	CAISARDRNQPQHF	TGTGCCATCAGTGCCCGGGACAGGAATCAGCCCCAGCATTTT
TRBV5-1	TRBJ1-2	.	.	CASSQTEQILGGYTF	TGCGCCAGCTCCCAAACCGAACAGATCTTGGGGGGCTACACCTTC
TRBV3-1/TRBV3-2	TRBJ2-3	.	TRBD2	CASSLRTSGLTDTQYF	TGTGCCAGCAGCCTCAGGACTAGCGGGTTAACAGATACGCAGTATTTT
TRBV28	TRBJ1-1	.	TRBD1	CASSSGQGDTEAFF	TGTGCCAGCAGTTCAGGACAGGGTGACACTGAAGCTTTCTTT
TRBV11-2	TRBJ2-7	.	.	CASSIFGATGHSYEQYF	TGTGCCAGCAGTATATTTGGCGCGACAGGCCATTCCTACGAGCAGTACTTC